Listed here is a single T cell receptor beta chain. CDR3 length: 17 amino acids. CDR1 is MNHEY and CDR2 is SMNVEV in the germline V gene (reference sequence). V gave up 8 bases and J gave up 1 base; unmatched junction bases: 8. These data originate in a study of blood T cell repertoires in COVID-19. Method: immunoSEQ multiplex PCR; TCRdb's copy keeps in-frame clones and lacks some. Of 150,000 or so clones listed, 75% to 90% were seen once; the top ten hold 4%. The V and J genes are TRBV27 and TRBJ2-1; 13 nucleotides agree with TRBD2. The TCR sequence derives from a woman aged 35 to 49 who had been exposed to COVID-19. Sequences were obtained from PBMCs or T cells enriched from blood (not recorded which). The CDR3 DNA sequence: TGTGCCAGCCTAGGACTAGCGGGAGCTGCGTCCTACAATGAGCAGTTCTTC. Translation: CASLGLAGAASYNEQFF.